This T cell receptor (beta chain) was captured in a study of response to subunit inactivated influenza vaccine. Overall study findings and caveats: Seasonal influenza vaccination, on each occasion, was suggested by the authors to recruit few new T cells.

The sample holds a few counts of this clonotype. Its cognate antigen is unknown. The V gene's germline CDR1 is MNHNS and CDR2 SASEGT. CDR3 size: 15 residues. Germline trimming cut 6 bases from V and 3 bases from J; bases unmatched to any gene: 6. Using its own MiXCR run on the RT-PCR reads, TCRdb lists one record per CDR3 protein. This sample has under 550,000 distinct CDR3 sequences, with approximately 7.1% found just once. The chain uses TRBV6-1 and TRBJ2-7; 12 bases match TRBD2. The specimen was PBMCs from blood, collected less than 30 months after vaccination. The sequence derives from a man in his fifties or sixties who received an inactivated influenza vaccine. CDR3 sequence (DNA): TGTGCCAGCAGGACGGGGACTAGCGGGCGCTACGAGCAGTACTTC. It is translated as CASRTGTSGRYEQYF.